This T cell receptor beta chain was obtained from a study of blood T cell repertoires in COVID-19. Study-wide background: Material from acute and convalescent COVID-19 was sourced from the United States, Italy and Spain. Sources were T cells, B-cell-depleted T cells, or PBMCs; the material itself was cDNA or gDNA.

V was clipped by 5 bases and J by 3 bases, with 11 bases between them. This CDR3 region has 14 residues. CDR1 is SGHTA and CDR2 is FQGTGA in the germline V gene. Under the authors' procedure: Amplification from reference gene primers served as the basis for estimated nucleated cell counts. Generated by immunoSEQ multiplex PCR, the TCRdb table keeps only in-frame clones and is missing some. D and trimming come from the DNA, and the V and J calls and clone size come from that table. The table shows 120,000 or so clones, with 85% occurring only once. V usage is TRBV7-3 and J usage is TRBJ1-3; D is ambiguous. This sequence originates from a man older than 75 with active or convalescent COVID-19. Material: peripheral blood. CDR3 sequence reads: CASSTARSGNTIYF. In nucleotides, the CDR3 is TGTGCCAGCAGCACCGCGAGGAGTGGAAACACCATATATTTT.